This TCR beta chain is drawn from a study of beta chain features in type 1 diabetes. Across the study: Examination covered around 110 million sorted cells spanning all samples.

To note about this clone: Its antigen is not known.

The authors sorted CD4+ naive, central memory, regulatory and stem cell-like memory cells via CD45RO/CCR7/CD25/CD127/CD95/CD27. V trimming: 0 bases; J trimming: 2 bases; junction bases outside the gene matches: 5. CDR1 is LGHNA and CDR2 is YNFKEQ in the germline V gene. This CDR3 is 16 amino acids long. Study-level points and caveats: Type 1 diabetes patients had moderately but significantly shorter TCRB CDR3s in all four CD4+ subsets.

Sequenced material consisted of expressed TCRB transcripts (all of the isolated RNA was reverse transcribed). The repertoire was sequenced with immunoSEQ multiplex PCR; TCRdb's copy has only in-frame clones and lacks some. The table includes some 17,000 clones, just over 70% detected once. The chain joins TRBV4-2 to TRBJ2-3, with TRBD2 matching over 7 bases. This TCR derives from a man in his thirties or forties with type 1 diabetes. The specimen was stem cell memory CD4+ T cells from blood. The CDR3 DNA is TGTGCCAGCAGCCAAGAGGCTAGCGGAGCCACAGATACGCAGTATTTT. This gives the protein CASSQEASGATDTQYF.